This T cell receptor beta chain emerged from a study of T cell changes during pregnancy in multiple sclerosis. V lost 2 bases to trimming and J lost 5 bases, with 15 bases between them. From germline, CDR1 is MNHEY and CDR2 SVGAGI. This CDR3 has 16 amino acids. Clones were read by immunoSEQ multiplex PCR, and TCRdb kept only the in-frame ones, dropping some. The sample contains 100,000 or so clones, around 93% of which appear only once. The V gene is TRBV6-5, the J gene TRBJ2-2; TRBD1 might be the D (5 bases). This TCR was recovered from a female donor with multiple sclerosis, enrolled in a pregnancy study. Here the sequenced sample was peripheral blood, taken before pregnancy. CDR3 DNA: TGTGCCAGCAGTTACCTCGGACACGACTTAACCGGGGAGCTGTTTTTT. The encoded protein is CASSYLGHDLTGELFF.